Sequencing of this T cell receptor beta chain was carried out in a study of blood T cell repertoires in COVID-19. Study summary: Samples representing acute and convalescent COVID-19 were sourced from the United States, Italy and Spain. PBMCs, B-cell-depleted T cells, or T cells were the source of the cDNA or gDNA that made up the material.

The authors' processing: Quantification of nucleated cells was approximated via reference gene primer amplification. Profiling relied on immunoSEQ multiplex PCR, and the TCRdb table lists in-frame clones only, not all of them. Clonal size and the V and J genes are those of that table, whereas D and trimming came from the DNA. Of 90,000 to 120,000 clones listed, about nine tenths are singletons. The sample taken for sequencing was peripheral blood. The sequence was obtained from a man in his 60s with acute or convalescent COVID-19.

CDR3 protein: CASSKGAGTYNEQFF. The DNA of the CDR3 is TGTGCCAGCAGCAAAGGGGCAGGTACCTACAATGAGCAGTTCTTC. J is TRBJ2-1 and V is TRBV21-1; TRBD1 reflects the table's D call only, with no check against the DNA. TRBV21-1 is noted as a pseudogene. CDR3 length: 15 amino acids.